A single sample is the source of the 20 T cell receptor beta chains below, sequenced in a study of blood T cell repertoires in COVID-19. Using immunoSEQ multiplex PCR, the repertoire was profiled, and TCRdb retains in-frame clones only, with some absent. The sample lists about 120,000 clones, about nine tenths occurring once. Sequenced input: peripheral blood. The receptor set was obtained from a human donor with active COVID-19. The donor label of this sample is uncertain.

The rearrangement uses TRBV6-1 and TRBJ2-5; D gene uncertain. CDR1 is MNHNS and CDR2 is SASEGT in the germline V gene. The CDR3 contains 12 residues. V was trimmed by 2 bases and J by 5 bases, leaving 6 bases between them. This chain's CDR3 is CASSEWSETQYF. DNA of the CDR3: TGTGCCAGCAGTGAATGGAGTGAGACCCAGTACTTC.

The chain joins TRBV7-6 to TRBJ2-1; D unclear. This CDR3 has 15 residues. CDR1 and CDR2 (germline): SGHVS, FNYEAQ. Trimming stripped 1 base from V and 7 bases from J, with 14 bases between. The CDR3 DNA follows: TGTGCCAGCAGCTTAGGGTCCTCGGGTCATAATGAGCAGTTCTTC. Translating gives CASSLGSSGHNEQFF.

This rearrangement joins TRBV6-2 or TRBV6-3 to TRBJ2-3, with 7 bases matching TRBD1. The J segment lost 11 bases and the V segment lost 5 bases, leaving 7 bases of the junction unmatched. CDR3 length equals 12 residues. Germline V lookup: CDR1 MNHEY, CDR2 SVGEGT. This CDR3 is CASSEGAHGQYF. The DNA for the CDR3 is TGTGCCAGCAGTGAGGGGGCGCATGGGCAGTATTTT.

This chain connects TRBV7-2 to TRBJ1-1; D not resolved. The germline CDR1 and CDR2 sequences are SGHTA and FQGNSA. V dropped 6 bases and J dropped 1 base, with 12 bases sitting between them. The CDR3 length is 14 residues. The CDR3 loop reads CASRRHAGNTEAFF. The CDR3 coding sequence is TGTGCCAGCAGACGACACGCTGGGAACACTGAAGCTTTCTTT.

The V call is TRBV27, the J call TRBJ2-1; 10 positions match TRBD2. Germline values: CDR1 MNHEY, CDR2 SMNVEV (reference sequence). The CDR3 is made up of 17 amino acids. V dropped 6 bases and J dropped 0; count of bases not matched to a gene: 8. CDR3 loop: CASRGGAGGISYNEQFF. The CDR3 DNA is TGTGCCAGCAGGGGCGGAGCGGGGGGGATCTCCTACAATGAGCAGTTCTTC.

The V and J genes are TRBV27 and TRBJ1-4; the D is unclear. There are 14 residues in the CDR3. The V gene lost 5 bases and the J gene lost 0 bases, with 7 bases spanning the gap. In germline, CDR1 is MNHEY, CDR2 SMNVEV (reference sequence). The CDR3 bases are TGTGCCAGCAGTGGACTGGCAACTAATGAAAAACTGTTTTTT. Its protein is CASSGLATNEKLFF.

The chain couples TRBV5-1 to TRBJ2-1; the match to TRBD2 covers 8 bases. Germline trimming cut 5 bases from V and 4 bases from J; bases unmatched to any gene: 20. The germline CDR1 and CDR2 sequences are SGHRS and YFSETQ. The length of the CDR3 is 19 residues. The CDR3 protein is CASRLTLGAGVLIYNEQFF. CDR3 coding DNA: TGCGCCAGCAGATTGACCCTCGGAGCGGGGGTCCTAATTTACAATGAGCAGTTCTTC.

V and J are TRBV4-1 and TRBJ2-1, with TRBD1 matching over 10 bases. This CDR3 contains 16 residues. Germline V gene data show CDR1 as MGHRA and CDR2 as YSYEKL. V lost 1 base, J lost 3 bases, and 3 bases stayed unmatched. The CDR3 region is CASSQAGTGVYNEQFF. DNA for the CDR3: TGCGCCAGCAGCCAAGCCGGGACAGGGGTCTACAATGAGCAGTTCTTC.

V usage is TRBV15 and J usage is TRBJ2-2; 9 bases match TRBD1. Trimming cost V 1 base and J 5 bases; bases outside gene matches: 5. This CDR3 is 16 amino acids long. Germline V lookup: CDR1 LNHNV, CDR2 YYDKDF (reference sequence). As DNA, the CDR3 is TGTGCCACCAGCAGAGTGGGACAGGGAGGGACCGGGGAGCTGTTTTTT. Protein: CATSRVGQGGTGELFF.

The chain combines TRBV18 with TRBJ1-3; no clear D gene. This CDR3 is 16 amino acids long. The germline CDR1 and CDR2 sequences are KGHSH and LQKENI. V was clipped by 2 bases and J by 4 bases, with 15 bases between them. The CDR3 coding sequence is TGTGCCAGCTCACCATCCGGGGATCGGCAGGGAAACACCATATATTTT. Translation: CASSPSGDRQGNTIYF.

The chain is built from TRBV10-3 and TRBJ2-7; 7 bases match TRBD1. The CDR3 contains 16 residues. Trimming at V came to 3 bases and at J to 0 bases, leaving 8 bases not matched to a gene. Germline values: CDR1 ENHRY, CDR2 SYGVKD. CDR3 sequence (DNA): TGTGCCATCAGTGATCCTCCGACAGGGAGCTCCTACGAGCAGTACTTC. Amino acids: CAISDPPTGSSYEQYF.

This chain links TRBV4-2 with TRBJ2-3, with D possibly TRBD2 on 6 matching bases. Looked up from germline, CDR1 is LGHNA and CDR2 is YNFKEQ. The CDR3 has 16 residues. Trimming removed 6 bases from V and 0 bases from J, with 16 bases in between. The CDR3 loop is CASRLSGPTSTDTQYF. For the CDR3, the DNA is TGTGCCAGCAGACTTAGCGGACCCACTAGCACAGATACGCAGTATTTT.

The gene calls are TRBV19 and TRBJ2-7; 10 bases match TRBD1. After removal of 2 bases from V and 7 bases from J, the junction contained 8 bases not matched to a gene. CDR1 LNHDA and CDR2 SQIVND come from the germline V gene (reference sequence). The CDR3 sequence is 15 residues long. CDR3 DNA sequence: TGTGCCAGTAGTATATACGGGACAGGGGCCGGGGAGCAGTACTTC. Its protein is CASSIYGTGAGEQYF.

V is TRBV6-5 and J is TRBJ1-6; no clear D gene. V lost 0 bases and J lost 3, with 9 bases in between. CDR1 and CDR2 (germline): MNHEY, SVGAGI. The CDR3 has 16 amino acids. CDR3 amino acids: CASSYSFRNYNSPLHF. CDR3 in DNA: TGTGCCAGCAGTTACTCGTTCAGGAACTATAATTCACCCCTCCACTTT.

The chain uses TRBV9 and TRBJ1-1, with 8 bases matching TRBD1. CDR3 length: 13 amino acids. Germline V gene sequence: CDR1 SGDLS, CDR2 YYNGEE. J gave up 6 bases and V 3 bases, and 4 bases lay outside the gene matches. DNA of the CDR3: TGTGCCAGCAGCGGCCAGGGGGCCGCTGAAGCTTTCTTT. It encodes CASSGQGAAEAFF.

The rearrangement joins TRBV19 to TRBJ2-3; tentative D call: TRBD2 (6 bases). Germline loops: CDR1 LNHDA, CDR2 SQIVND (reference sequence). This CDR3 has 15 residues. V was cut by 4 bases and J by 1 base, with 12 bases left in between. CDR3 DNA sequence: TGTGCCAGTAGTAGACTAGTAGTCGGCACAGATACGCAGTATTTT. It specifies CASSRLVVGTDTQYF.

V is TRBV2 and J is TRBJ1-2; maybe TRBD1 (6 bases). Trimming stripped 8 bases from V and 2 bases from J, with 9 bases between. Germline values: CDR1 SNHLY, CDR2 FYNNEI. The CDR3 extends over 12 amino acids. The CDR3 loop is CASGGQNYGYTF. Written as DNA, the CDR3 is TGTGCCAGCGGCGGACAGAACTATGGCTACACCTTC.

The chain joins TRBV7-9 to TRBJ2-7; D gene ambiguous. Germline-derived CDR1 and CDR2 are SEHNR and FQNEAQ (reference sequence). The V and J ends lost 10 bases and 2 bases respectively, with 9 bases between them. The CDR3 runs 11 residues. CDR3 region: CATQDTYEQYF. The CDR3 DNA follows: TGTGCCACCCAGGATACCTACGAGCAGTACTTC.

This chain joins TRBV30 and TRBJ1-2; a weak D match, TRBD1 (5 bases). This CDR3 is built from 11 residues. V was pared by 4 bases and J by 6 bases, with 9 bases between. Germline CDR1 and CDR2: GTSNPN and SVGIG (reference sequence). In DNA form, the CDR3 reads TGTGCCTGGAACGGGGGGGATGGCTACACCTTC. The encoded protein is CAWNGGDGYTF. The whole variable domain, filled in from reference TRBV30 and TRBJ1-2, reads SQTIHQWPATLVQPVGSPLSLECTVEGTSNPNLYWYRQAAGRGLQLLFYSVGIGQISSEVPQNLSASRPQDRQFILSSKKLLLSDSGFYLCAWNGGDGYTFGSGTRLTVV.

This chain joins TRBV9 and TRBJ1-3; 9 positions match TRBD1. The CDR3 covers 16 residues. Germline V gene sequence: CDR1 SGDLS, CDR2 YYNGEE. V lost 2 bases, J lost 4 bases, and 7 bases stayed unmatched. This CDR3 is CASSVNPQGAGNTIYF. The CDR3, as DNA: TGTGCCAGCAGCGTTAATCCACAGGGGGCAGGAAACACCATATATTTT.